This entry features one T cell receptor (beta chain) sequence. Antigen: not known. A library of TCRbeta sequences, prepared with unique molecular identifiers, was generated. In TCRdb, the PCR reads were re-called with MiXCR into one record per CDR3 protein. This table has around 250,000 distinct CDR3 sequences, around 25% appearing once. The data originate from a study of T-cell reconstitution after alpha-beta-depleted transplantation in children. CDR1 and CDR2 from the germline V gene are ENHRY and SYGVKD. The V and J ends lost 8 bases and 4 bases, in that order; junction bases with no gene match: 6. The CDR3 has 13 amino acids. Findings and limits, study-wide: After transplant, at about two months, alpha-beta T cells were reportedly derived from several hundred expanded graft clones. Where some patients showed high TCRbeta diversity at day 60, it came from recipient T cells and thymic progenitors that had survived. Newly produced T cells mostly provided counts and TCRbeta diversity after one year, as hyperexpanded clones declined.

This receptor was identified in a girl aged 2 to 10 with Fanconi anemia, due to receive a stem cell transplant. The sequences come from PBMCs, collected before TCRalphabeta/CD19-depleted stem cell transplant. The chain has TRBV10-3 and TRBJ1-2; 8 bases align to TRBD1. The CDR3 region has the DNA TGTGCCATCTCAGGGGGCGCAATCTATGGCTACACCTTC. Translation: CAISGGAIYGYTF.